The entry below gives a single T cell receptor (beta chain) sequence along with its context. Sequencing of TCR beta was performed on blood CD8+ T cells and on blood CD4+ T cells. It was negative isolation that provided the CD8+ and CD4+ T cells, whereas TEMRA cells were enriched by FACS. Reverse transcription of roughly 0.5 to 1 ug RNA was carried out with random hexamers. TCR beta CDR3 was amplified by immunoSEQ multiplex PCR. This amplification extended across 54 Vbeta and 13 Jbeta segments. TCRdb re-analysed the immunoSEQ multiplex PCR reads in MiXCR, keeping a single row per CDR3 protein. The sample yields 95,000 to 150,000 distinct CDR3 sequences, roughly 94% seen once. This sample was taken from a study of CD8 T cells in Susac syndrome. Study details: Patients with Susac syndrome were therapy-naive, taking corticosteroids, with some also receiving intravenous immunoglobulin, or taking intravenous immunoglobulin alone at the time their blood was drawn.

CDR1 is SGHTA, CDR2 FQGNSA, per germline. V was pared by 1 base and J by 10 bases, with 14 bases between. The CDR3 consists of 15 residues. The sequence derives from a human donor with Susac syndrome. The V call is TRBV7-2, the J call TRBJ1-6; a weak D match, TRBD1 (6 bases). Sequencing input: CD8+ T cells from PBMCs. CDR3 residues: CASSLVQGYRSPLHF. CDR3 nucleotides: TGTGCCAGCAGCTTAGTCCAGGGGTATAGATCACCCCTCCACTTT.